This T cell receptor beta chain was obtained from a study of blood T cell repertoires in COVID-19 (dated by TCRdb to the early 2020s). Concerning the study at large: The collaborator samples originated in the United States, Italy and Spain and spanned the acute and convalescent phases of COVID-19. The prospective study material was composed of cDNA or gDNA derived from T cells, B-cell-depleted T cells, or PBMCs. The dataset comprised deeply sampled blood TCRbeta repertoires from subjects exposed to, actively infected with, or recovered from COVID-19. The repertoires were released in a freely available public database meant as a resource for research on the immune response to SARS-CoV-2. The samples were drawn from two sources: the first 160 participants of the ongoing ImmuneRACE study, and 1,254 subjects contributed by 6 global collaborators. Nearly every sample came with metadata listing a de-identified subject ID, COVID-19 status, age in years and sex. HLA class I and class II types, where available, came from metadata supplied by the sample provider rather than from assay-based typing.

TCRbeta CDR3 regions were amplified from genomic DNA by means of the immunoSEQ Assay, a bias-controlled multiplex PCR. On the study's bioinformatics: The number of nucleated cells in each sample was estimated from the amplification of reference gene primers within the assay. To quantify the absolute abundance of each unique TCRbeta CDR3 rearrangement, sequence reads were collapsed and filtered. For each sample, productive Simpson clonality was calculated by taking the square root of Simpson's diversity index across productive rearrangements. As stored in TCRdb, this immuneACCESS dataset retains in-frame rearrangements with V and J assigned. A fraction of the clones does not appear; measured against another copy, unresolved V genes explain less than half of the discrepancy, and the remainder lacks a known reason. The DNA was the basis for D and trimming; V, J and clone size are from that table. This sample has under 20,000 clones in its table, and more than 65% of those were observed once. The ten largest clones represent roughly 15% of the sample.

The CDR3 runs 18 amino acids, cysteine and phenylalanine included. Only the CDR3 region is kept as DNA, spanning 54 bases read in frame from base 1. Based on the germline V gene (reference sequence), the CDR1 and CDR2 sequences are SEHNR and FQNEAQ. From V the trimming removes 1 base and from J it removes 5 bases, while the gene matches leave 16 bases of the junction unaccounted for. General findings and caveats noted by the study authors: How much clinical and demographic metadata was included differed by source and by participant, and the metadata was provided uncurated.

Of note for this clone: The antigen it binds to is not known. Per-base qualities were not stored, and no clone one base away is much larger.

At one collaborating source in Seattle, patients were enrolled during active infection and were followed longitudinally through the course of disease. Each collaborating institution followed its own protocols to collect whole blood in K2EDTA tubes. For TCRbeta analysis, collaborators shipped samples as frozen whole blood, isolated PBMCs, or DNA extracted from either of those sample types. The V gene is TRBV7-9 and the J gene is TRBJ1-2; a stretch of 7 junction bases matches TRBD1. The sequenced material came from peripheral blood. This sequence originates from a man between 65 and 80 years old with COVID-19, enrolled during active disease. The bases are TGTGCCAGCAGCTTAGGGCGGGGACAGACTGCCCTCCGGTATGGCTACACCTTC. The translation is CASSLGRGQTALRYGYTF.